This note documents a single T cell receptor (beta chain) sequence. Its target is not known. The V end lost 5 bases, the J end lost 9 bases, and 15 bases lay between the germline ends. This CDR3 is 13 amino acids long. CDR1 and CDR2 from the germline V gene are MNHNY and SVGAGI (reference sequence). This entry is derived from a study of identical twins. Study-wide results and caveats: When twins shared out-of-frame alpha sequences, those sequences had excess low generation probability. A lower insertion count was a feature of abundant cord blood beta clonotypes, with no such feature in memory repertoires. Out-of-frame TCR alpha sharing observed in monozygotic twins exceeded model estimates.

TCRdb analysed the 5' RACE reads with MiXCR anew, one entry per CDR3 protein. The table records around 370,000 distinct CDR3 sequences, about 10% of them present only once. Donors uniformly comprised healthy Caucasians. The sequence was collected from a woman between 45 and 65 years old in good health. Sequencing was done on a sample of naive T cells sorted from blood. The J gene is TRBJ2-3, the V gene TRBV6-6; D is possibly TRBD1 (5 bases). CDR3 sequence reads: CASSENQPGTQYF. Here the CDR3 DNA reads TGTGCCAGCAGTGAGAACCAACCAGGGACGCAGTATTTT.